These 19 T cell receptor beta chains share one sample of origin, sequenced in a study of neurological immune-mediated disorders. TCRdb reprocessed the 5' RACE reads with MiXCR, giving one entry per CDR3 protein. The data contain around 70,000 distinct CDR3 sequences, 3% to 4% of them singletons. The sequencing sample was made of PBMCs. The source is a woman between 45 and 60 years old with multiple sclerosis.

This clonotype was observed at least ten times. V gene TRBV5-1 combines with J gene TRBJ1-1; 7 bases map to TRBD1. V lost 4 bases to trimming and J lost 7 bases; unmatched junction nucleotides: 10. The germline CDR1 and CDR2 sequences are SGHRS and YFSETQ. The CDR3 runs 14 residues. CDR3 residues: CASSLITGVDEAFF. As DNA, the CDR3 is TGCGCCAGCAGCCTTATAACAGGGGTGGATGAAGCTTTCTTT.

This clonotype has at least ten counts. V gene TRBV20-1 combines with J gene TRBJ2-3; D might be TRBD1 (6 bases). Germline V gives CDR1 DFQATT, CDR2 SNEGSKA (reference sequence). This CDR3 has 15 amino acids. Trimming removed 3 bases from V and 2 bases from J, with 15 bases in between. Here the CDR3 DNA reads TGCAGTGCTAGCGTAGGGGGTATTTACACAGATACGCAGTATTTT. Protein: CSASVGGIYTDTQYF.

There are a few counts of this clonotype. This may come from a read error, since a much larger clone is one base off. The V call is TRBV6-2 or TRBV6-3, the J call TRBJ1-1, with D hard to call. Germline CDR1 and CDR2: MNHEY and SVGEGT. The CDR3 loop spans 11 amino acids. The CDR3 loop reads CDSSYGTEAFF. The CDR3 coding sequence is TGTGACAGCAGTTACGGGACTGAAGCTTTCTTT.

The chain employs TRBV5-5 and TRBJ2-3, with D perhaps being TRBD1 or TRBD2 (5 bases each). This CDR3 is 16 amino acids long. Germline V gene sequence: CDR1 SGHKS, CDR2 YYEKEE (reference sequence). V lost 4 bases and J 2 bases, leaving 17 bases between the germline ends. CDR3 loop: CASSQGTERTTDTQYF. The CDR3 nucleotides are TGTGCCAGCAGCCAGGGTACTGAGCGGACCACAGATACGCAGTATTTT.

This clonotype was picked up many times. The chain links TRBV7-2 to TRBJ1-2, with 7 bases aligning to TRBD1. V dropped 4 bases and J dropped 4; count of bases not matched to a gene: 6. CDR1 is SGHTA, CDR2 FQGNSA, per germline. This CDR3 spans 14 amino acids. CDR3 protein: CASSSPTGPYGYTF. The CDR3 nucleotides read TGTGCCAGCAGCTCGCCGACAGGGCCCTATGGCTACACCTTC.

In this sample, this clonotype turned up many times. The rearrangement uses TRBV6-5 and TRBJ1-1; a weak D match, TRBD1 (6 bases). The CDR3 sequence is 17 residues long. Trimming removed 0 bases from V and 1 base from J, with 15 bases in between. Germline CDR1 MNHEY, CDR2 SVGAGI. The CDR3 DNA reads TGTGCCAGCAGTTACTCGTTACGACGGGGGCCGAACACTGAAGCTTTCTTT. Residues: CASSYSLRRGPNTEAFF.

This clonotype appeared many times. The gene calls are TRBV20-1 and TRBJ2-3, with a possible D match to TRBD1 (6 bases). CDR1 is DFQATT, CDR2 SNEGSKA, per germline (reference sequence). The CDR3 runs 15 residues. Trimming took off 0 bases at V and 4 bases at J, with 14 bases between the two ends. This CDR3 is CSARDVTGRPDTQYF. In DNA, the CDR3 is TGCAGTGCTAGAGATGTAACAGGGCGGCCAGATACGCAGTATTTT.

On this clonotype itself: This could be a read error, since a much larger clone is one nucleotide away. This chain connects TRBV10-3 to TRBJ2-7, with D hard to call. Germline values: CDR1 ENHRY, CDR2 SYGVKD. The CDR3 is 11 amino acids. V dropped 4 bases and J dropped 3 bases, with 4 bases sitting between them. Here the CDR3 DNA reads TGTGCCATCAGTGCTGACTACGAGCAGTACTTC. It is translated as CAISADYEQYF.

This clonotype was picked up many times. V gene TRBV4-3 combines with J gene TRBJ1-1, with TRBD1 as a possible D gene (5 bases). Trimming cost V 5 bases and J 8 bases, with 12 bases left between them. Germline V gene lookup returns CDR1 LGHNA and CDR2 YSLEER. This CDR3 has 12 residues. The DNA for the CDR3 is TGCGCCAGCAGCTTAAGGGGAGGAGAAGCTTTCTTT. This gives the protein CASSLRGGEAFF.

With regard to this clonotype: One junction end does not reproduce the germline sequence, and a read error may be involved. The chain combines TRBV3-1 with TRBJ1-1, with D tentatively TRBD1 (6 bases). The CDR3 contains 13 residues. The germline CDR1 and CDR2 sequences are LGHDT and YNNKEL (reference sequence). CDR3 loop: CVSSQARETGAFF. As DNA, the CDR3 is TGTGTCAGCAGCCAAGCTCGGGAGACAGGAGCTTTCTTT.

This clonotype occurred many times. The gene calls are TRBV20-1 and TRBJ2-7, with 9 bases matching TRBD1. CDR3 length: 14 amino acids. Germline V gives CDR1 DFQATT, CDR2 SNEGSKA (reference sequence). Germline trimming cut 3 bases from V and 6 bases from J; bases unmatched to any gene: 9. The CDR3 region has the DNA TGCAGTGCTAGCCCGTGGACAGGGGTCGCCGAGCAGTACGTC. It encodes CSASPWTGVAEQYV.

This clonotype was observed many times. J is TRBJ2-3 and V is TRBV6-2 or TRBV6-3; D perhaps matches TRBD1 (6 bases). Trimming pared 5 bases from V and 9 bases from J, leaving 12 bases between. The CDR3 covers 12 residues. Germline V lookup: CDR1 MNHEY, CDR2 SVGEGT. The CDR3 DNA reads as TGTGCCAGCAGTACACAGGGAGACACGCAGTATTTT. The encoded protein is CASSTQGDTQYF.

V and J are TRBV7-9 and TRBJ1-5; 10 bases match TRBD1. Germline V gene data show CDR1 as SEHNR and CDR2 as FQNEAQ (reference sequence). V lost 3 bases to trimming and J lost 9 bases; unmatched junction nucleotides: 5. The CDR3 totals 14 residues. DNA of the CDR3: TGTGCCAGCAGCTTGGGACAGGGGCCGTCGCCCCAGCATTTT. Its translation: CASSLGQGPSPQHF.

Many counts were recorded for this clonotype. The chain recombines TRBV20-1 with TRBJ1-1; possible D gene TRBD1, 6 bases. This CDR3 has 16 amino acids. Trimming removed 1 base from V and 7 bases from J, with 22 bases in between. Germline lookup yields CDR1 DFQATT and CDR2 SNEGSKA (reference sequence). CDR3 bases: TGCAGTGCTAGAGGTCCGGGAGGGGGATCAAACTTTGAAGCTTTCTTT. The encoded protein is CSARGPGGGSNFEAFF.

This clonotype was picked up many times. DNA of the CDR3: TGTGCCAGCAGACTCGGAGTAGCTGAAGATACGCAGTATTTT. Translating it yields CASRLGVAEDTQYF. The chain links TRBV7-2 to TRBJ2-3; D is uncertain. The CDR3 sequence is 14 residues long. In germline, CDR1 is SGHTA, CDR2 FQGNSA. V lost 6 bases and J lost 5, with 15 bases in between.

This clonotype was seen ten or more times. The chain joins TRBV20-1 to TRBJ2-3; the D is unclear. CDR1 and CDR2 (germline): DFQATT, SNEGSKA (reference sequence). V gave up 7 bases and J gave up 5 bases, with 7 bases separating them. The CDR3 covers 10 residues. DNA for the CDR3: TGCAGTGTCACAAAAGATACGCAGTATTTT. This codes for CSVTKDTQYF.

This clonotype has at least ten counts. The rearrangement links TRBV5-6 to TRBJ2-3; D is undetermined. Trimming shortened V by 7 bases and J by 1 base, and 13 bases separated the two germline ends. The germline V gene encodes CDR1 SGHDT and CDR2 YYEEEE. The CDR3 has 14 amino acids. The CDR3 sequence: CASESLLGTDTQYF. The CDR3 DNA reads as TGTGCCAGCGAAAGTCTCCTGGGCACAGATACGCAGTATTTT.

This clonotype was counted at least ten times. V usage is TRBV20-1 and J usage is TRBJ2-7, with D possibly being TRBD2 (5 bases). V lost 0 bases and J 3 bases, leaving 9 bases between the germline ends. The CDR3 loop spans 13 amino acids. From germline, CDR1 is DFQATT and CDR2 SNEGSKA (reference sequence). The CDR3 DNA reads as TGCAGTGCTAGAGATCCCCGGGGCTACGAGCAGTACTTC. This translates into CSARDPRGYEQYF.

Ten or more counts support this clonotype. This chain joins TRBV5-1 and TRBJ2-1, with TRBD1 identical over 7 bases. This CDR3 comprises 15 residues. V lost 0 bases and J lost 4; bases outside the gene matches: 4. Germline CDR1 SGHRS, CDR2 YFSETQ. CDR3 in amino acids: CASSLEGGSYNEQFF. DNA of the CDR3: TGCGCCAGCAGCTTGGAAGGGGGCTCTTACAATGAGCAGTTCTTC.